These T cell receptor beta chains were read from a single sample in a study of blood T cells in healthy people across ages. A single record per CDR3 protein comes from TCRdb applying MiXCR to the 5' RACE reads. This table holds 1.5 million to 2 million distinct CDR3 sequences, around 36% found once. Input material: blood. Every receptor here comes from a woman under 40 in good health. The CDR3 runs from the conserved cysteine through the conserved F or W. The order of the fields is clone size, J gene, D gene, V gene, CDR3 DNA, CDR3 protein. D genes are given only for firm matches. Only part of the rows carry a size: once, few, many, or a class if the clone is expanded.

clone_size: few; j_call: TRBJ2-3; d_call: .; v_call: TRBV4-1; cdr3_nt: TGCGCCAGCAGCCAAGACTTAGGAAATACGCAGTATTTT; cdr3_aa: CASSQDLGNTQYF
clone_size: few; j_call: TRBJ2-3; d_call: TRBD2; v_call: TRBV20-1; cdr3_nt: TGCAGTGCTAGAGGGGTCGGACTAGCGGGAGCAGATACGCAGTATTTT; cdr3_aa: CSARGVGLAGADTQYF
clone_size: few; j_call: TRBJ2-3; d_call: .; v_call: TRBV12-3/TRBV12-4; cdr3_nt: TGTGCCAGCAGTGTACAGGGCACCAGCACGCAGTATTTT; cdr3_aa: CASSVQGTSTQYF
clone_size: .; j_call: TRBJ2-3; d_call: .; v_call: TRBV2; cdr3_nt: TGTGCCAGCAGTGCCCAGATTATGACAGATACGCAGTATTTT; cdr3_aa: CASSAQIMTDTQYF
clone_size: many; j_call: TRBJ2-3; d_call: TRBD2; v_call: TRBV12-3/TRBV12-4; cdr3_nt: TGTGCCAGCATCGCAGGACTAGCGGGAGGTAGTAGCGATACGCAGTATTTT; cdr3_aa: CASIAGLAGGSSDTQYF
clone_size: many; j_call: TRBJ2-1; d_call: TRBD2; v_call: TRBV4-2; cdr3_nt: TGTGCCAGCAGCCAAGACCCCCCCCAATTACTAGCGGGATACAATGAGCAGTTCTTC; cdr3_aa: CASSQDPPQLLAGYNEQFF
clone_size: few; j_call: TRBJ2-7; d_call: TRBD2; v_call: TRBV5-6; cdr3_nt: TGTGCCAGCAGCCTCCTTGGGGCGGGAGGGCGCGATGAGCAGTACTTC; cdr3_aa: CASSLLGAGGRDEQYF
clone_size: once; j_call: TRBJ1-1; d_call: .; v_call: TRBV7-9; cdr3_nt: TGTGCCAGCAGCTTAGGCGGAGGGGAAGGAAACACTGAAGCTTTCTTT; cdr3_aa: CASSLGGGEGNTEAFF
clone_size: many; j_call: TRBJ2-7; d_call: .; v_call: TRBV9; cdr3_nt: TGTGCCAGCAGCGTGGACGGGGCCGGCGAGCAGTACTTC; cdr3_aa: CASSVDGAGEQYF
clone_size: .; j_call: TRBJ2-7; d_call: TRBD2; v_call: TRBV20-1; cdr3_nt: TGCAGTGCTAGTACCGGGAGGGAATACGAGCAGTACTTC; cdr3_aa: CSASTGREYEQYF
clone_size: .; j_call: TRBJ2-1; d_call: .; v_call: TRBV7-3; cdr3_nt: TGTGCCAGCAGCTCCCCTGGGACCTACAATGAGCAGTTCTTC; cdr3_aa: CASSSPGTYNEQFF
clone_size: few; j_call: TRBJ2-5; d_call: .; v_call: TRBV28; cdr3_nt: TGTGCCAGCAAAGGTAGTGGAGTAGGAGAGACCCAGTACTTC; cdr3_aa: CASKGSGVGETQYF
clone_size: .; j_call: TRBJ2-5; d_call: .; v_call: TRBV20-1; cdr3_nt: TGCAGTGCGCGGGGGGACAGGACGGGTGGAGAGACCCAGTACTTC; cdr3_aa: CSARGDRTGGETQYF
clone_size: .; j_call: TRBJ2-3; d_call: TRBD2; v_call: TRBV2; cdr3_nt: TGTGCCAGCAGTCCCGGGACTAAGTCGGCAGATACGCAGTATTTT; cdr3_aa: CASSPGTKSADTQYF
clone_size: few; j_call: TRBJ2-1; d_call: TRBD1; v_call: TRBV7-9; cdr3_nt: TGTGCCAGCAGCTCGGACAGGGCGGATGAGCAGTTCTTC; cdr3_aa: CASSSDRADEQFF
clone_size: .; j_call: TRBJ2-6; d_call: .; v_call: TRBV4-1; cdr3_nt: TGCGCCAGCAGCCAAGGGGGGACTGGGGCCAACGTCCCGACTTTC; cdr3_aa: CASSQGGTGANVPTF
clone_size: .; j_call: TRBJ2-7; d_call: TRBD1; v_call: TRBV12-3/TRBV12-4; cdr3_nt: TGTGCCAGCAGTCACAGCGGGACAGGGTCCTACGAGCAGTACTTC; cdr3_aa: CASSHSGTGSYEQYF
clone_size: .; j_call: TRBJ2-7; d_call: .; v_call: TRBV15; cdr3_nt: TGTGCCACCAGCAGAGTGAGGGGACTCTACGAGCAGTACTTC; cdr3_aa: CATSRVRGLYEQYF
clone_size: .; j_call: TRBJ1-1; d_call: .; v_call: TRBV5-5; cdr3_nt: TGTGCCAGCAGCTTCGACACAAACACTGAAGCTTTCTTT; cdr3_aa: CASSFDTNTEAFF
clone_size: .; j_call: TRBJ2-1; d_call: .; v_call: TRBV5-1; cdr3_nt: TGCGCCAGCAGCCGGAGGTTGGAGGGATTAAATGAGCAGTTCTTC; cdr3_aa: CASSRRLEGLNEQFF
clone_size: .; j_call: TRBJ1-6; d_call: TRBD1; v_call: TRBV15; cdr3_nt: TGTGCCACCAGCAGAGACCGGACAGGGGCCGACAATTCACCCCTCCACTTT; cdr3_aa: CATSRDRTGADNSPLHF
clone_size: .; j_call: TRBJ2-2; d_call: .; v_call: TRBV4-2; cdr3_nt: TGTGCCAGCAGCCCCCTTGGCACCCGCCCGAACACCGGGGAGCTGTTTTTT; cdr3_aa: CASSPLGTRPNTGELFF
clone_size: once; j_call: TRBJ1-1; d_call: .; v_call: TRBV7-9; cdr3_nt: TGTGTCAGCGGGAATACTGAAGCTTTCTTT; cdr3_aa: CVSGNTEAFF
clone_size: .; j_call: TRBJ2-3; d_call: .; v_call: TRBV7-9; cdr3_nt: TGTACCAGCAGCTGGGGGGCCGGCACAGATACGCAGTATTTT; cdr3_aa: CTSSWGAGTDTQYF
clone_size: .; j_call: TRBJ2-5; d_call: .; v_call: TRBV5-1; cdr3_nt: TGTGCCAGCAGCTTAGCGCGGGCAGCTCAAGAGACCCAGTACTTC; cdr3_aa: CASSLARAAQETQYF
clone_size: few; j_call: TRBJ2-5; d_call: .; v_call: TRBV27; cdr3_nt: TGTGCCAGCAGTGCCATCCCGCAGAAAGAGACCCAGTACTTC; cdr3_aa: CASSAIPQKETQYF
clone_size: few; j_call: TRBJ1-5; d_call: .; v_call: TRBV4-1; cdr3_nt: TGCGCCAGCAGAAGTTTAAAGGGGGAGAGAGATCAGCCCCAGCATTTT; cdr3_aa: CASRSLKGERDQPQHF
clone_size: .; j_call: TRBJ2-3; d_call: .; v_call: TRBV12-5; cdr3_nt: TGTGCTAGTACGACTGGATGGGCAGATACGCAGTATTTT; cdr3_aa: CASTTGWADTQYF
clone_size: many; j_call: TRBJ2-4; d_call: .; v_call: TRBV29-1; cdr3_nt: TGCAGCGTTAAACAGGGTTCCAAAAACATTCAGTACTTC; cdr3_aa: CSVKQGSKNIQYF
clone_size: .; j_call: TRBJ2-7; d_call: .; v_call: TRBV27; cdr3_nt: TGTGCCAGCAGTCCATCGGGATGGGTCGGGCAGTACTTC; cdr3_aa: CASSPSGWVGQYF
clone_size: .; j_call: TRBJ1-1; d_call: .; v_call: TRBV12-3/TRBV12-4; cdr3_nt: TGTGCCAGCAGTTTATCAAGGACACTCGGGACTGAAGCTTTCTTT; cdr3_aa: CASSLSRTLGTEAFF
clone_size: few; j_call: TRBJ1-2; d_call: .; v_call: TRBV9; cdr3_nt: TGTGCCAGCAGCGTAGACGTCAGGGCTTATACCGGCTACACCTTC; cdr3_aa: CASSVDVRAYTGYTF
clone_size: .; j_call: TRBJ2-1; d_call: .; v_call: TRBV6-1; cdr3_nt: TGTGCCAGCAGTGGGGGTGGGGCACGGGGGGCGTCCTACAATGAGCAGTTCTTC; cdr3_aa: CASSGGGARGASYNEQFF
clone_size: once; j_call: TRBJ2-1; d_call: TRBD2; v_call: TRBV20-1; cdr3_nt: TGCAGTGGGGCGGGGGGGAGCGGTTACAATGAGCAGTTCTTC; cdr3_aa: CSGAGGSGYNEQFF
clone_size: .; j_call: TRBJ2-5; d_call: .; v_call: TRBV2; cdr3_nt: TGTGCCAGCAGTGGAGACCGCCCCCACACGGGGAAGACCCAGTACTTC; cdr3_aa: CASSGDRPHTGKTQYF
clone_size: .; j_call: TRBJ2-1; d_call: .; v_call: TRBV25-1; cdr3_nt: TGTGCCACCCGGCGTCGGAACAATGAGCAGTTCTTC; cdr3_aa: CATRRRNNEQFF
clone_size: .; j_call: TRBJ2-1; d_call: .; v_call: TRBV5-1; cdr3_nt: TGCGCCAGCAGCCGTTGGGCTGTATACAAAAGCTCCTACAATGAGCAGTTCTTC; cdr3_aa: CASSRWAVYKSSYNEQFF
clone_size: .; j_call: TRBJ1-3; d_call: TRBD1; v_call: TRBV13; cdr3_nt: TGTGCCAGCAGCTCGAACAGGGGTTTTGGAAACACCATATATTTT; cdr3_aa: CASSSNRGFGNTIYF
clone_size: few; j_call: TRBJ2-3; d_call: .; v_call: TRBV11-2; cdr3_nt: TGTGCCAGCAGCTTAGATCTTACGAGGGTTACGCAGTATTTT; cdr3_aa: CASSLDLTRVTQYF
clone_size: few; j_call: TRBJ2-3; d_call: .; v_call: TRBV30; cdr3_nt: TGTGCCTGGCTCGAGGAGGGGGGAACCGCATCAGATACGCAGTATTTT; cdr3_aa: CAWLEEGGTASDTQYF
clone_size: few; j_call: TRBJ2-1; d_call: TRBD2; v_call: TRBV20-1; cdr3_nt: TGCAGTGCTAGAGAGGGTCTAGCGGTCTCCAATGAGCAGTTCTTC; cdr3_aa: CSAREGLAVSNEQFF
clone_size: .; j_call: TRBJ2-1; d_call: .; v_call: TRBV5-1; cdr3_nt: TGCGCCAGCAGCCTCCTCAGCGATAGCTCCTACGAGCAGTTCTTC; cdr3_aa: CASSLLSDSSYEQFF
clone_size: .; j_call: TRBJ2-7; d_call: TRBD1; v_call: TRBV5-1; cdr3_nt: TGCGCCAGCAGCCCGTCCGGGACAGGGTTTACCCACGAGCAGTACTTC; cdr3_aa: CASSPSGTGFTHEQYF
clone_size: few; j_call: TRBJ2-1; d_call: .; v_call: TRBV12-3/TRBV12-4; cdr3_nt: TGTGCCAGCATCTACGGGGTTTCCTACAATGAGCAGTTCTTC; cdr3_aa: CASIYGVSYNEQFF
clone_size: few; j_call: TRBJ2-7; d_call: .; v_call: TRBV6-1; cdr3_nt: TGTGCCAGTAGAGCGGTTAGCTCCTACGAGCAGTACTTC; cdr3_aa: CASRAVSSYEQYF
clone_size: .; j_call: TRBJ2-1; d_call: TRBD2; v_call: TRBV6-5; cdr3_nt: TGTGCCAGCAGTTACGAAGCGGGACTAGCTCACAATGAGCAGTTCTTC; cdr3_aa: CASSYEAGLAHNEQFF
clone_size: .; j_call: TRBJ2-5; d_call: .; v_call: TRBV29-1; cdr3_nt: TGCAGCGTTGACCTAGGGGTCGAGAAGTACTTC; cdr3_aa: CSVDLGVEKYF